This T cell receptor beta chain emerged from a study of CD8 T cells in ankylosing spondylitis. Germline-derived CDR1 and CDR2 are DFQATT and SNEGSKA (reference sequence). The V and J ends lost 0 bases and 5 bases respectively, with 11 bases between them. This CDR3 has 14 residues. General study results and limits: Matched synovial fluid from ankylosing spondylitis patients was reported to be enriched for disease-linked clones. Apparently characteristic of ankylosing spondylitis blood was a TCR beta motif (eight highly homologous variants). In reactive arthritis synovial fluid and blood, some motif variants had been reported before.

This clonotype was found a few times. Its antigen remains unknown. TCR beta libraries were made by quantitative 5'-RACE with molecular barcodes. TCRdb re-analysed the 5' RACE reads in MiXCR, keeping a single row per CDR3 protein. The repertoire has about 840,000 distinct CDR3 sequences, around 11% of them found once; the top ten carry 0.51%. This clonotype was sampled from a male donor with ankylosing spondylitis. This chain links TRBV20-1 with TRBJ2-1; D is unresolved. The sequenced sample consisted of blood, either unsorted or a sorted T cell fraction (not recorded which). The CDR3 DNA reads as TGCAGTGCTAGAGATGTGGGTAGGGACAATGAGCAGTTCTTC. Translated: CSARDVGRDNEQFF.